The clone carrying this T cell receptor beta chain was found a few times. Its antigen is undetermined. Time point described: patch test 1, 2 weeks after DPC sensitization. Treatment described: therapeutic diphenylcyclopropenone sensitization with weekly scalp DPC. The CDR3 loop spans 15 amino acids. Germline assignment: CDR1 SGHRS and CDR2 YFSETQ. V gave up 4 bases and J gave up 5 bases; unmatched junction bases: 10. This specimen comes from a study of human T cells and chemical hapten exposure. The library tagged individual cDNA molecules with unique molecular identifiers. TCRdb called the RACE reads again in MiXCR, with one record for every CDR3 protein. The sample lists more than 65,000 distinct CDR3 sequences, approximately 29% occurring once. General study findings and limits: Having alopecia, the donors may differ immunologically from healthy people. Patch test score was positively correlated with the counts of PT1 expanded TCRs.

The clonotype comes from a man between 35 and 55 years old with alopecia areata. Some clones in this sample may be carry-over from other donors' samples. The sample consisted of whole blood, taken in connection with sensitization to the hapten diphenylcyclopropenone (DPC). The J gene is TRBJ2-5, the V gene TRBV5-1, with TRBD1 identical over 8 bases. This chain's CDR3 is CASSNGQGLSETQYF. The CDR3 DNA is TGCGCCAGCAGCAACGGACAGGGTCTAAGCGAGACCCAGTACTTC.